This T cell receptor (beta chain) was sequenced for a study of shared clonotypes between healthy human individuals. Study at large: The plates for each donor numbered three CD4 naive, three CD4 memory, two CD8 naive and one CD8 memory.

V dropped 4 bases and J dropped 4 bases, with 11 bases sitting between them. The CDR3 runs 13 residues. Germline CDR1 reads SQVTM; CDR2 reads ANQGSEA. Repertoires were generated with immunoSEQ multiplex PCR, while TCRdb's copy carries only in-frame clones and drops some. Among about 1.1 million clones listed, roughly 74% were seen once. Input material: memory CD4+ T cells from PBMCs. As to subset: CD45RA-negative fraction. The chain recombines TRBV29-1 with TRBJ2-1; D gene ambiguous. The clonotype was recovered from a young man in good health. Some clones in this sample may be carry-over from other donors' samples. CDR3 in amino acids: CSVALQLYNEQFF. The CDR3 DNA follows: TGCAGCGTTGCGCTGCAATTGTACAATGAGCAGTTCTTC.